The 22 T cell receptor beta chains in this list originate from one sample, sequenced in a study of shared clonotypes between healthy human individuals. TCRdb's table, derived via immunoSEQ multiplex PCR, lists solely in-frame clones and lacks some. The sample records around 530,000 clones, about 80% being singletons. Sequences were obtained from PBMCs. The receptors shown here come from a woman aged 40 to 55 in good health. Some clones in this sample may be carry-over from other donors' samples.

This chain links TRBV19 with TRBJ2-7; TRBD2 matches at 10 bases. The CDR3 has 16 residues. Unmatched junction bases numbered 17, after V lost 8 bases and J lost 7 bases. Germline V lookup: CDR1 LNHDA, CDR2 SQIVND (reference sequence). This CDR3 is CASPTSGTYLPGEQYF. The CDR3 nucleotides read TGTGCCAGTCCTACTAGCGGGACTTACTTGCCTGGGGAGCAGTACTTC.

This chain uses TRBV10-2 with TRBJ1-5, with a tentative D call TRBD1 (5 bases). The V end was cut by 3 bases, the J end by 5 bases, with 17 bases between. The CDR3 is 16 residues long. Germline lookup yields CDR1 WSHSY and CDR2 SAAADI. The CDR3 loop reads CASSDPWRGGYQPQHF. The DNA for the CDR3 is TGCGCCAGCAGTGACCCTTGGCGGGGGGGGTATCAGCCCCAGCATTTT.

This chain joins TRBV5-4 and TRBJ1-4, with D possibly matching TRBD1 (6 bases). Per germline, CDR1 SGHNT and CDR2 YYREEE (reference sequence). Trimming took 10 bases from V and 0 from J, leaving 13 bases between them. The CDR3 totals 14 residues. For the CDR3, the DNA is TGTGCCGGGGAACAGGGAGCAACTAATGAAAAACTGTTTTTT. This codes for CAGEQGATNEKLFF.

V gene TRBV9 combines with J gene TRBJ2-1; D is possibly TRBD2 (6 bases). The CDR3 has 15 amino acids. Per the germline V gene, CDR1 is SGDLS and CDR2 is YYNGEE. The V end lost 0 bases, the J end lost 5 bases, and 12 bases lay between the germline ends. The CDR3 sequence is CASSVAGGAHNEQFF. The CDR3 region has the DNA TGTGCCAGCAGCGTAGCCGGGGGAGCCCACAATGAGCAGTTCTTC.

The V and J genes are TRBV27 and TRBJ2-3; 7 nucleotides match TRBD2. The CDR3 has 14 residues. The V gene end was trimmed by 5 bases and the J gene end by 4 bases; junction bases not matched to a gene: 6. Germline assignment: CDR1 MNHEY and CDR2 SMNVEV (reference sequence). DNA of the CDR3: TGTGCCAGCAGTCGACTAGCATCGGCAGATACGCAGTATTTT. It encodes CASSRLASADTQYF.

Turning to this clone: Given a far larger clone just one base away, this is likely a sequencing read error. The chain recombines TRBV11-2 with TRBJ2-3, with D unclear. The CDR3 sequence is 11 residues long. From germline, CDR1 is SGHAT and CDR2 FQNNGV. Trimming left V 4 bases short and J 9 bases short, with 8 bases between. CDR3 nucleotides: TGTGCCAGCAGCTCCCCACAAACGCAGTATTTT. Amino acid sequence: CASSSPQTQYF.

Worth noting for this clone: One end of the junction does not line up with germline, which may come from a read error. This chain joins TRBV10-3 and TRBJ2-5; D remains ambiguous. This CDR3 spans 16 amino acids. Per germline, CDR1 ENHRY and CDR2 SYGVKD. CDR3 in amino acids: CAISDNILGGQGTQYF. The CDR3 coding sequence is TGTGCCATCAGTGATAACATTCTTGGCGGCCAAGGGACCCAGTACTTC.

V gene TRBV5-1 combines with J gene TRBJ1-1; weak D call: TRBD1 (6 bases). The CDR3 is made up of 16 amino acids. Germline lookup yields CDR1 SGHRS and CDR2 YFSETQ. Between the trimmed V and J ends, which lost 4 bases and 0 bases, there was a span of 16 bases. In DNA, the CDR3 is TGCGCCAGCAGCAGGGCCCAGGGGTCGATGAACACTGAAGCTTTCTTT. Its protein product is CASSRAQGSMNTEAFF.

This clone appeared once. The junction differs from germline at one of its ends, possibly a read error. The rearrangement joins TRBV7-7 to TRBJ2-1; 13 nucleotides align to TRBD2. Per germline, CDR1 SSHAT and CDR2 FNYEAQ (reference sequence). The CDR3 loop spans 16 amino acids. The DNA of the CDR3 is TGTGCTAGCAGCACTAGCGGGAGGGCCGGCGACAATGAGCAGTTCTTC. This encodes CASSTSGRAGDNEQFF. The variable domain in full, completed from reference TRBV7-7 and TRBJ2-1, reads GAGVSQSPRYKVTKRGQDVTLRCDPISSHATLYWYQQALGQGPEFLTYFNYEAQPDKSGLPSDRFSAERPEGSISTLTIQRTEQRDSAMYRCASSTSGRAGDNEQFFGPGTRLTVL.

This clone came up a few times. The chain couples TRBV29-1 to TRBJ2-7, with D possibly being TRBD2 (6 bases). Looked up from germline, CDR1 is SQVTM and CDR2 is ANQGSEA. This CDR3 region has 13 residues. The V end was cut by 4 bases, the J end by 5 bases, with 15 bases between. The CDR3 coding sequence is TGCAGCGTTGGTCCGGAGGGAGACCACGAGCAGTACTTC. The encoded protein is CSVGPEGDHEQYF.

This rearrangement joins TRBV15 to TRBJ1-2; TRBD1 matches at 9 bases. V trimming: 3 bases; J trimming: 2 bases; junction bases outside the gene matches: 4. CDR1 and CDR2 (germline): LNHNV, YYDKDF (reference sequence). CDR3 length: 15 residues. Written as DNA, the CDR3 is TGTGCCACCAGCAGGGCGGACAGGGGAAACTATGGCTACACCTTC. This encodes CATSRADRGNYGYTF.

The chain is built from TRBV10-3 and TRBJ2-5, with TRBD1 matching 9 bases. The CDR3 covers 16 residues. The V gene end was trimmed by 0 bases and the J gene end by 4 bases; junction bases not matched to a gene: 6. The V gene's germline CDR1 is ENHRY and CDR2 SYGVKD. The CDR3 region is CAISESGHRGRETQYF. CDR3 nucleotides: TGTGCCATCAGTGAGTCAGGGCACAGGGGGCGAGAGACCCAGTACTTC.

This clone was detected ten times or more. This sequence joins TRBV13 and TRBJ1-5; D not certain. CDR1 is PRHDT and CDR2 is FYEKMQ in the germline V gene (reference sequence). CDR3 length equals 11 residues. V dropped 8 bases and J dropped 7 bases, with 9 bases sitting between them. The CDR3, as DNA: TGTGCCAGCCCCGGCCGGCAGCCCCAGCATTTT. This sequence encodes CASPGRQPQHF. Full variable domain (remainder filled in from reference TRBV13 and TRBJ1-5): AAGVIQSPRHLIKEKRETATLKCYPIPRHDTVYWYQQGPGQDPQFLISFYEKMQSDKGSIPDRFSAQQFSDYHSELNMSSLELGDSALYFCASPGRQPQHFGDGTRLSIL.

The chain joins TRBV7-9 to TRBJ1-1; D unclear. Germline-derived CDR1 and CDR2 are SEHNR and FQNEAQ (reference sequence). The CDR3 runs 16 residues. Trimming removed 0 bases from V and 0 bases from J, with 11 bases in between. CDR3 in amino acids: CASSLAWAELNTEAFF. The DNA of the CDR3 is TGTGCCAGCAGCTTAGCGTGGGCGGAACTGAACACTGAAGCTTTCTTT.

A single count supports this clone. The chain joins TRBV28 to TRBJ2-1; 13 nucleotides line up with TRBD2. V lost 4 bases and J lost 2; bases outside the gene matches: 11. CDR1 is MDHEN, CDR2 SYDVKM, per germline. The CDR3 contains 19 residues. The CDR3 DNA follows: TGTGCCAGCAGTTCCCAGAGGACTAGCGGGAGTACCGCCTACAATGAGCAGTTCTTC. Translation: CASSSQRTSGSTAYNEQFF.

This chain connects TRBV27 to TRBJ2-5; TRBD2 matches at 9 bases. V lost 2 bases and J lost 5; bases outside the gene matches: 15. CDR1 and CDR2 from the germline V gene are MNHEY and SMNVEV (reference sequence). The CDR3 runs to 18 residues. CDR3 protein: CASSLIADGGRALETQYF. CDR3 nucleotides: TGTGCCAGCAGTTTAATCGCGGATGGCGGGAGGGCCTTGGAGACCCAGTACTTC.

The V and J genes are TRBV27 and TRBJ2-2; D remains ambiguous. The CDR3 consists of 15 residues. Germline CDR1 is MNHEY and CDR2 is SMNVEV (reference sequence). V was trimmed by 0 bases and J by 3 bases, leaving 8 bases between them. CDR3 nucleotides: TGTGCCAGCAGTTTATCGTATTTGGACACCGGGGAGCTGTTTTTT. It is translated as CASSLSYLDTGELFF.

This clone was detected a few times. The V call is TRBV9, the J call TRBJ2-1, with D possibly matching TRBD2 (5 bases). Per germline, CDR1 SGDLS and CDR2 YYNGEE. V was shortened by 1 base and J by 9 bases, with 11 bases between the two germline ends. This CDR3 comprises 13 residues. The CDR3 protein is CASSVSSETEQFF. The CDR3 DNA reads TGTGCCAGCAGCGTAAGTAGCGAGACTGAGCAGTTCTTC.

This chain connects TRBV7-9 to TRBJ2-5; 13 nucleotides match TRBD2. J gave up 6 bases and V 5 bases, and 15 bases lay outside the gene matches. The CDR3 runs 18 residues. The germline CDR1 and CDR2 sequences are SEHNR and FQNEAQ (reference sequence). In nucleotides, the CDR3 is TGTGCCAGCAGCCCCACCGGGACTAGCGGGATCCCCAGAAAGACCCAGTACTTC. It specifies CASSPTGTSGIPRKTQYF.

The rearrangement joins TRBV5-1 to TRBJ2-7; a possible D gene is TRBD2 (6 bases). Germline CDR1 SGHRS, CDR2 YFSETQ. CDR3 size: 13 residues. V shed 0 bases and J shed 3 bases, with 7 bases lying between them. CDR3 amino acids: CASSLASDYEQYF. The CDR3 DNA reads TGCGCCAGCAGCTTGGCTAGCGACTACGAGCAGTACTTC.

The chain has TRBV4-2 and TRBJ2-7, with 10 bases that match TRBD2. V gave up 1 base and J gave up 5 bases; unmatched junction bases: 2. This CDR3 is 14 amino acids long. Germline V gene sequence: CDR1 LGHNA, CDR2 YNFKEQ. CDR3 bases: TGTGCCAGCAGCCAAGCCGGACTAGCGGACGAGCAGTACTTC. It yields the protein CASSQAGLADEQYF.

The chain carries TRBV6-1 and TRBJ1-1; D is undetermined. The CDR3 is made up of 13 amino acids. The V gene's germline CDR1 is MNHNS and CDR2 SASEGT. Trimming left V 7 bases short and J 0 bases short, with 9 bases between. The CDR3 loop is CASTYDLNTEAFF. The CDR3 bases are TGTGCCAGCACCTACGACTTGAACACTGAAGCTTTCTTT.